These T cell receptor beta chains were read from a single sample in a study of blood T cell repertoires in COVID-19. Assay used: immunoSEQ multiplex PCR; TCRdb lists only in-frame clones, some missing. The sample yields over 200,000 clones, 83% seen once. The source material was peripheral blood. These receptor sequences come from an older man with acute or convalescent COVID-19. The CDR3 runs from the conserved cysteine through the conserved F or W. A D gene is named only where the DNA matches it firmly. Clone size is shown for a subset of rows, as once, few, many or a class of expanded clone.

>TRBD1|TRBV2|few|TRBJ2-5
CASTQGVHQETQYF
TGTGCCAGCACACAGGGGGTCCACCAAGAGACCCAGTACTTC
>.|TRBV3-1/TRBV3-2|.|TRBJ2-2
CASSQDSGFGELFF
TGTGCCAGCAGCCAAGATTCGGGGTTCGGGGAGCTGTTTTTT
>TRBD1|TRBV5-1|few|TRBJ1-2
CASRPGQGNYGYTF
TGCGCCAGCAGACCGGGACAGGGGAACTATGGCTACACCTTC
>.|TRBV3-1/TRBV3-2|.|TRBJ1-2
CASSTPGGDGYTF
TGTGCCAGCAGCACCCCGGGAGGAGATGGCTACACCTTC
>TRBD1|TRBV11-2|.|TRBJ1-6
CASSPARQGANSPLHF
TGTGCCAGCAGTCCCGCCCGACAGGGGGCTAATTCACCCCTCCACTTT
>TRBD1|TRBV20-1|.|TRBJ1-2
CSASGTEGSAYNYGYTF
TGCAGTGCTAGTGGGACAGAGGGTTCCGCTTATAACTATGGCTACACCTTC
>TRBD2|TRBV7-6|.|TRBJ2-7
CASSLEVRGRAFEQYF
TGTGCCAGCAGCTTAGAGGTTCGTGGGAGGGCCTTCGAGCAGTACTTC
>.|TRBV6-5|.|TRBJ1-5
CASSYGESNQPQHF
TGTGCCAGCAGTTACGGGGAGAGCAATCAGCCCCAGCATTTT
>TRBD1|TRBV5-1|.|TRBJ2-1
CASSLGAGGAYNEQFF
TGCGCCAGCAGCTTGGGGGCAGGGGGCGCCTACAATGAGCAGTTCTTC
>.|TRBV30|.|TRBJ1-6
CAWKGGDNSPLHF
TGTGCCTGGAAGGGGGGGGATAATTCACCCCTCCACTTT
>.|TRBV27|.|TRBJ2-2
CASRDTNTGELFF
TGTGCCAGCAGAGATACAAACACCGGGGAGCTGTTTTTT